Listed below are T cell receptor beta chains from one sample, sequenced in a study of blood T cell repertoires in COVID-19. Profiled with immunoSEQ multiplex PCR; TCRdb holds only in-frame clones, not every one. The sample lists about 150,000 clones, roughly 78% occurring once. The specimen was peripheral blood. All receptors come from a man aged 80 or over with acute or convalescent COVID-19. CDR3s include the opening cysteine and the closing phenylalanine or tryptophan. Each record gives: J gene, V gene, D gene, clone size, CDR3 DNA, CDR3 protein. A D gene is named only where the DNA matches it firmly. Clone size, where shown, is once, few, many, or a class for clones that have expanded.

>TRBJ2-1|TRBV11-2|NA|NA
TGTGCCAGCAGCTTAGGCCGACAGAGTAATGAGCAGTTCTTC
CASSLGRQSNEQFF
>TRBJ1-1|TRBV5-4|TRBD1|NA
TGTGCCAGCAGCGGAGACAGGGGGCTTGAGAACACTGAAGCTTTCTTT
CASSGDRGLENTEAFF
>TRBJ1-5|TRBV7-8|NA|NA
TGTGCCAGCAGCCCCCCGGAGACGGGTTATAGCAATCAGCCCCAGCATTTT
CASSPPETGYSNQPQHF
>TRBJ2-3|TRBV29-1|NA|few
TGCAGCGTTGCATACGGGGGAGATACGCAGTATTTT
CSVAYGGDTQYF
>TRBJ1-5|TRBV6-2/TRBV6-3|NA|NA
TGTGCCAGCAGTTACTCGTCTTCGTTGGTGAGTCAGCCCCAGCATTTT
CASSYSSSLVSQPQHF
>TRBJ1-4|TRBV30|TRBD1|NA
TGTGCCTGGAACAGGGGGGAGGAAAAACTGTTTTTT
CAWNRGEEKLFF
>TRBJ2-1|TRBV5-4|TRBD2|NA
TGTGCCAGCAGCCCGAGCGGGGACTCCTACAATGAGCAGTTCTTC
CASSPSGDSYNEQFF
>TRBJ1-1|TRBV5-4|TRBD1|NA
TGTGCCAGCAGCAGCGACAGGGGGCAGTACACTGAAGCTTTCTTT
CASSSDRGQYTEAFF
>TRBJ1-5|TRBV18|TRBD1|few
TGTGCCAGCTCGCAGGGGGCCGGCAATCAGCCCCAGCATTTT
CASSQGAGNQPQHF
>TRBJ1-4|TRBV19|NA|few
TGTGCCAGTAGTATTCTTTTGGGGGCTTCAACTAATGAAAAACTGTTTTTT
CASSILLGASTNEKLFF
>TRBJ1-4|TRBV18|NA|NA
TGTGCCAGCTCACCACTTCCAGGAACTAATGAAAAACTGTTTTTT
CASSPLPGTNEKLFF
>TRBJ2-2|TRBV29-1|NA|NA
TGCAGCGTTGAACAGGGATACACCGGGGAGCTGTTTTTT
CSVEQGYTGELFF
>TRBJ2-1|TRBV3-1/TRBV3-2|TRBD2|NA
TGTGCCAGCAGCCCTCGGGTAGCGGGGGGCGGCAATGAGCAGTTCTTC
CASSPRVAGGGNEQFF
>TRBJ2-5|TRBV7-2|TRBD1|once
TGTGCCAGCAGCTTGTTGGGACAGGGGGACGGGACCCAGTACTTC
CASSLLGQGDGTQYF
>TRBJ1-6|TRBV5-6|NA|NA
TGTGCCAGCAGCTTGGTTGCCGGGAGTAATTCACCCCTCCACTTT
CASSLVAGSNSPLHF
>TRBJ1-2|TRBV11-3|NA|NA
TGTGCCAGCTCGGAGGACCATGGAGGCTACACCTTC
CASSEDHGGYTF
>TRBJ1-5|TRBV5-8|TRBD1|NA
TGTGCCAGCAGCGCGGGACAGGGGATTAGCAATCAGCCCCAGCATTTT
CASSAGQGISNQPQHF
>TRBJ2-3|TRBV10-3|TRBD2|once
TGTGCCATCAGTGACCTAGCGGGGGCAGATACGCAGTATTTT
CAISDLAGADTQYF
>TRBJ1-2|TRBV28|NA|once
TGTGCCAGCAGTTTTAGCCTTGGCTACACCTTC
CASSFSLGYTF
>TRBJ1-6|TRBV10-3|NA|NA
TGTGCCATCAGTGAGTCTCAGAATTCACCCCTCCACTTT
CAISESQNSPLHF
>TRBJ2-2|TRBV11-2|TRBD1|NA
TGTGCCAGCAGCTTAGGACCAGGGGGCGTTGGCAACACCGGGGAGCTGTTTTTT
CASSLGPGGVGNTGELFF
>TRBJ1-5|TRBV7-2|NA|NA
TGTGCCAGCAGCTCCGCTTCAGGGAGGTCTCAGCCCCAGCATTTT
CASSSASGRSQPQHF
>TRBJ1-1|TRBV2|NA|NA
TGTGCCAGCAGTGGGCATCTGATGAACACTGAAGCTTTCTTT
CASSGHLMNTEAFF
>TRBJ1-1|TRBV6-5|TRBD1|NA
TGTGCCAGCAGTTCGCCGTGGACAGGGTCTGATTCTGAAGCTTTCTTT
CASSSPWTGSDSEAFF
>TRBJ2-5|TRBV3-1/TRBV3-2|NA|NA
TGTGCCAGCAGCCAAAGGTCCACGGGGGTGTGGTACTTC
CASSQRSTGVWYF
>TRBJ1-6|TRBV6-5|NA|few
TGTGCCAGCAGTTACGATGGGGGGTATAATTCACCCCTCCACTTT
CASSYDGGYNSPLHF
>TRBJ2-6|TRBV7-2|NA|NA
TGTGCCAGCAGCTTAGGGACCCCGGGGTCTGGGGCCAACGTCCTGACTTTC
CASSLGTPGSGANVLTF
>TRBJ1-5|TRBV19|TRBD1|NA
TGTGCCAGTAGTGTGGACAGGGACAATCAGCCCCAGCATTTT
CASSVDRDNQPQHF
>TRBJ1-6|TRBV18|NA|NA
TGTGCCAGCTCACGGTCTGGGGGCGCGGCTTCACCCCTCCACTTT
CASSRSGGAASPLHF
>TRBJ2-1|TRBV20-1|TRBD2|few
TGCAGTGCTAGTCCTAGCGGGTCGTACAATGAGCAGTTCTTC
CSASPSGSYNEQFF
>TRBJ2-4|TRBV5-1|TRBD2|NA
TGCGCCAGCAGCAGGACTAGCGGGGGGCTAGCCAAAAACATTCAGTACTTC
CASSRTSGGLAKNIQYF
>TRBJ2-1|TRBV7-2|TRBD1|NA
TGTGCCAGCAGCATCACCGGGACAGGGCCTGGGAATGAGCAGTTCTTC
CASSITGTGPGNEQFF
>TRBJ2-1|TRBV7-3|NA|NA
TGTGCCAGCGCCCGGGGCTCCTACAATGAGCAGTTCTTC
CASARGSYNEQFF
>TRBJ2-7|TRBV5-1|NA|NA
TGCGCCAGCAGCTTGAGCCGGAGCTCCTACGAGCAGTACTTC
CASSLSRSSYEQYF
>TRBJ2-5|TRBV5-4|TRBD2|NA
TGTGCCAGCAGCTTGGGAACTAGCGGCAAAGAGACCCAGTACTTC
CASSLGTSGKETQYF
>TRBJ1-3|TRBV27|NA|NA
TGTGCCAGCAGTAAGACAGGTTCTGGAAACACCATATATTTT
CASSKTGSGNTIYF
>TRBJ2-3|TRBV29-1|TRBD1|NA
TGCAGCGTTGCCCCGGGACAGGGGACAGATACGCAGTATTTT
CSVAPGQGTDTQYF
>TRBJ2-3|TRBV5-4|TRBD2|NA
TGTGCCAGCAGCTTGCGACTAGCGGGGGGGGGCACAGATACGCAGTATTTT
CASSLRLAGGGTDTQYF
>TRBJ2-7|TRBV19|NA|NA
TGTGCCAGTAGTACAGGACAGACCTACGAGCAGTACTTC
CASSTGQTYEQYF
>TRBJ2-3|TRBV7-9|NA|NA
TGTGCCAGCAGCATAGGGAGCTCTAGCACAGATACGCAGTATTTT
CASSIGSSSTDTQYF
>TRBJ1-3|TRBV4-1|NA|NA
TGCGCCAGCAGCCAAGAAACGGAGAGAGACACCATATATTTT
CASSQETERDTIYF
>TRBJ1-4|TRBV18|NA|NA
TGTGCCAGCTCACCCCTCGACGGGGGGGGTGAAAAACTGTTTTTT
CASSPLDGGGEKLFF
>TRBJ2-1|TRBV2|NA|NA
TGTGCCAGCACCCAGCAGGGATTTACCTACAATGAGCAGTTCTTC
CASTQQGFTYNEQFF
>TRBJ1-4|TRBV5-4|TRBD1|NA
TGTGCCAGCAGTTATGGACAGGGGCGAGATGAAAAACTGTTTTTT
CASSYGQGRDEKLFF
>TRBJ2-7|TRBV19|TRBD1|NA
TGTGCCAGTAGCTCTGGACAGGCGACGACCGTGTACTTC
CASSSGQATTVYF
>TRBJ2-3|TRBV4-2|TRBD2|NA
TGTGCCAGCAGCCCCTTAGCGGGGGGGCAAAGAGATACGCAGTATTTT
CASSPLAGGQRDTQYF
>TRBJ2-5|TRBV2|TRBD2|NA
TGTGCCAGCAAGGCGGGAGTCCAAGAGACCCAGTACTTC
CASKAGVQETQYF
>TRBJ1-2|TRBV7-3|TRBD1|NA
TGTGCCAGCAGCCTGACAGGGACTTGGAACTATGGCTACACCTTC
CASSLTGTWNYGYTF
>TRBJ2-3|TRBV20-1|TRBD2|NA
TGCAGTGCTAGTTCGGTAGCGGGGGGTCACACAGATACGCAGTATTTT
CSASSVAGGHTDTQYF
>TRBJ1-1|TRBV9|TRBD1|many
TGTGCCAGCAGCGACCAGAACAGGGGGTTGAACACTGAAGCTTTCTTT
CASSDQNRGLNTEAFF
>TRBJ2-5|TRBV27|TRBD1|few
TGTGCCAGCAGTTTATCTGACAGGGGTGGTCGGTACCAAGAGACCCAGTACTTC
CASSLSDRGGRYQETQYF
>TRBJ2-3|TRBV27|NA|few
TGTGCCAGCAGTTTACGTCCTCCAAAAGCCCGAACGGCAGATACGCAGTATTTT
CASSLRPPKARTADTQYF
>TRBJ1-2|TRBV5-1|NA|NA
TGCGCCAGCAGCTTGGGGCAGGTCGGGGACTATGGCTACACCTTC
CASSLGQVGDYGYTF
>TRBJ1-1|TRBV5-8|TRBD1|NA
TGTGCCAGCAGCTTGCAGGGGGCAAGCACTGAAGCTTTCTTT
CASSLQGASTEAFF